This TCR beta chain comes out of a study of T cell responses to AZD1222 COVID-19 vaccine. General study points: Only a handful of AZD1222 recipients, six or seven in all, had baseline seropositivity.

Some clones are missing from TCRdb's copy, which holds only in-frame ones; the method was immunoSEQ multiplex PCR. The sample lists 90,000 to 150,000 clones; about 90% were seen once. Deletions cut 3 bases from V and 1 base from J, with 20 bases between. Germline V gene sequence: CDR1 SGHTS, CDR2 YDEGEE. This CDR3 has 18 residues. With regard to this clone: Its antigen is currently unknown.

The origin of this receptor is an adult in good health. Specimen: peripheral blood, collected on day 0 of AZD1222 vaccination. V usage is TRBV5-8 and J usage is TRBJ1-3; TRBD1 is a possible D gene (5 bases). The chain's CDR3 is CASSSPFRELTSGNTIYF. CDR3 DNA: TGTGCCAGCAGCTCGCCTTTCAGGGAACTTACTTCTGGAAACACCATATATTTT.